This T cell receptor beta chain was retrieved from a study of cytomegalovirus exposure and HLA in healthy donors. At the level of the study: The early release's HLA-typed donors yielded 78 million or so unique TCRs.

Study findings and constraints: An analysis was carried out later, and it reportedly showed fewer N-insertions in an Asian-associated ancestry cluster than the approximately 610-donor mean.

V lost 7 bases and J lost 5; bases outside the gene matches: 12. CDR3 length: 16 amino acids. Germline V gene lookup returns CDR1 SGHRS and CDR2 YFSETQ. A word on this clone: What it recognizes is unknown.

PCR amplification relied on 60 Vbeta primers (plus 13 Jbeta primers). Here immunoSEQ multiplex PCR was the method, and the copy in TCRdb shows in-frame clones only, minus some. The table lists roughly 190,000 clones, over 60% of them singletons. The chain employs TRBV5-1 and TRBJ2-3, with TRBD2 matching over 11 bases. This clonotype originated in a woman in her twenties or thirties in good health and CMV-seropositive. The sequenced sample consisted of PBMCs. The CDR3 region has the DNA TGCGCCAGCCACAAGATAGCGGGAGGGGTTGGAGATACGCAGTATTTT. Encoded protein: CASHKIAGGVGDTQYF.